The following is a TCR beta chain sequence with its context. The table lists this clone with a few counts. Its antigen has not been determined. Base qualities are not at hand, and no much larger clone is one base apart. This specimen comes from a study of T cell responses to AZD1222 COVID-19 vaccine (dated by TCRdb to the early 2020s). At the level of the whole study: AZD1222 recipients with second doses at about 4 weeks or about 12 weeks were pooled, because spike-specific TCR depth and breadth did not differ between schedules. Enrollment into the trials was organized by age into subgroups of 18-55, 56-69 and 70-plus years, and those subgroups contained about 160, 30 and 59 TCR-sequenced participants, respectively. TCR sequencing was performed for 230 to 250 trial participants, of whom about 200 were given two doses of AZD1222 and approximately 25 were given two doses of MenACWY control vaccine.

The CDR3 runs 14 amino acids, cysteine and phenylalanine included. Of the read, only the CDR3 DNA is kept; its 42 bases are in frame from base 1. CDR1 and CDR2, looked up from the germline V gene, are MNHEY and SVGAGI. After removal of 7 bases from V and 7 bases from J, the junction retains 11 bases not matched to a gene. The time point label corresponds to: baseline before first vaccination. The vaccinee samples were drawn from two UK trials, COV001 and COV002, one of which was a single-blind randomized controlled phase 2/3 trial testing AZD1222 (ChAdOx1 nCoV-19) in healthy adults. Trial participant PBMC samples were collected at day 0 and day 28 after the second dose for TCRbeta chain sequencing. The CDR3 regions of human TCRbeta chains were subjected to immunosequencing. The authors processed their data as follows. Repertoire TCRs were checked for matches against a reference library of SARS-CoV-2-specific TCRs that had been generated using the MIRA antigen-specificity platform. Breadth meant the fraction of unique TCRs that were SARS-CoV-2-associated, whereas depth meant the fraction of total T cells that were SARS-CoV-2-associated. Each spike-specific TCR was assigned to its reactive spike region and to a CD4 or CD8 class using the MIRA data. Log10-transformed breadth and depth values were compared by one-way ANOVA with Sidak's multiple comparisons tests. TCRdb re-hosts the immuneACCESS table, in-frame sequences only. Its copies lack some clones; in the studies checked, an unresolved V gene accounts for under half of them, and the cause for the rest is not known. V and J calls plus clone size are reproduced from that table; the DNA served to infer D and trimming. The sample table holds some 130,000 clones, of which roughly nine tenths were seen once. The top ten constitute roughly 6.3% of the sample.

Study-wide conclusions, independent of this receptor: After two AZD1222 doses, both the breadth and the depth of spike-specific TCRs were significantly higher than at day 0 and than in MenACWY recipients. Participants were mostly white British, with more females than males. The authors suggested clonal diversity may have been underestimated. Because no day 14 peak-response samples were available, repertoires were characterized only after the peak T cell response. The 56-69-year group was small, and its depth increase did not reach significance, likely because of low power. Reportedly, almost half of the unique spike-specific TCRs recognized epitopes lying outside the regions that are mutated in the B.1.351 and B.1.1.7 variants. Only 5 to 7 AZD1222 recipients were SARS-CoV-2 seropositive at baseline, limiting conclusions about previously exposed vaccinees. The vaccine-associated CD4 TCRs covered the entire spike protein, and the dominant responses fell in regions 160-218 and 743-854.

This specimen was peripheral blood, taken on day 0 of AZD1222 vaccination. This TCR derives from an adult in good health. The chain is made from TRBV6-5 and TRBJ1-2, with 8 middle bases fitting TRBD1. The DNA sequence is given as TGTGCCAGCATAGGAGGCAGGGGGCTGTCTGGCTACACCTTC. Its coded protein is CASIGGRGLSGYTF.